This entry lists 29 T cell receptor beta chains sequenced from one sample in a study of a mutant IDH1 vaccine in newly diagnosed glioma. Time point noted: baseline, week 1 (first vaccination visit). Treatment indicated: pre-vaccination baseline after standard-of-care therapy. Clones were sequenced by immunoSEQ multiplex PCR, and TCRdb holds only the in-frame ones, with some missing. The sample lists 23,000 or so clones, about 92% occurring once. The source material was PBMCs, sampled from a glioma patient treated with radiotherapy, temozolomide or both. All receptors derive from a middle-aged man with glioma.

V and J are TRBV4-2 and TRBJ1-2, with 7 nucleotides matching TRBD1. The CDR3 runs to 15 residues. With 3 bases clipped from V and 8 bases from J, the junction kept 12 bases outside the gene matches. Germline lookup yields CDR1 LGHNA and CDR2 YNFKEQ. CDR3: CASSHAGQASVGYTF. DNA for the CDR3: TGTGCCAGCAGCCACGCCGGACAGGCTTCCGTCGGCTACACCTTC.

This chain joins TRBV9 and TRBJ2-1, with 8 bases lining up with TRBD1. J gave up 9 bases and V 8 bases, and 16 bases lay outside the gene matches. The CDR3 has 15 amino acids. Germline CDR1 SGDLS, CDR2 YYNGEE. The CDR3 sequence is CASTLPGTGDGEQFF. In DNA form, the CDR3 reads TGTGCCAGTACCCTTCCCGGGACAGGTGATGGTGAGCAGTTCTTC.

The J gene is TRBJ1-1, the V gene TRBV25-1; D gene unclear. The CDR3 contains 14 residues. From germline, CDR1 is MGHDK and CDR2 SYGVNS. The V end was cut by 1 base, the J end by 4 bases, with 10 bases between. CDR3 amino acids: CASSESRAGTEAFF. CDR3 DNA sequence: TGTGCCAGCAGTGAATCTCGGGCTGGCACTGAAGCTTTCTTT.

In DNA, the CDR3 is TGTGCCAGTAGTATTGAAGTCCAGCCCCAGCATTTT. Its protein is CASSIEVQPQHF. V is TRBV19 and J is TRBJ1-5; no clear D. Germline V gene sequence: CDR1 LNHDA, CDR2 SQIVND (reference sequence). The V and J ends lost 3 bases and 7 bases respectively, with 7 bases between them. The CDR3 loop spans 12 amino acids.

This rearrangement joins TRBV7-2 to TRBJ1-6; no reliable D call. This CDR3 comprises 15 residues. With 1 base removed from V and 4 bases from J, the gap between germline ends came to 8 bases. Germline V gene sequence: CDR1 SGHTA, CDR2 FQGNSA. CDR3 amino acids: CASSLGGKYNSPLHF. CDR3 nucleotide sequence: TGTGCCAGCAGCTTAGGTGGGAAGTATAATTCACCCCTCCACTTT.

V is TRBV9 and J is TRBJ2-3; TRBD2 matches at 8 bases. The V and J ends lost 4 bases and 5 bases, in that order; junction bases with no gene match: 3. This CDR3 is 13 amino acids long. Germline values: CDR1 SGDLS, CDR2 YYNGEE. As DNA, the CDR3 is TGTGCCAGCAGCCCCCGGGGGGGAGATACGCAGTATTTT. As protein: CASSPRGGDTQYF.

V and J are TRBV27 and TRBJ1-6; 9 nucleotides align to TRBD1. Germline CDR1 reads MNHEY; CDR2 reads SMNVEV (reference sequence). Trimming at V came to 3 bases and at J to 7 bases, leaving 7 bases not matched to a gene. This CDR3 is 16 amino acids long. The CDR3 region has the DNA TGTGCCAGCAGTTTCCTGCGGACAGGGGAGAATTCACCCCTCCACTTT. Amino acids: CASSFLRTGENSPLHF.

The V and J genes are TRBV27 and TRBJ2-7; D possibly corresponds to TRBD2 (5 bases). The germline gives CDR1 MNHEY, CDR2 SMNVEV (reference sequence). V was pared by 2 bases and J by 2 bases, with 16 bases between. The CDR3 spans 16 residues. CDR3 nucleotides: TGTGCCAGCAGTTTAGTAAGCGGAGCTGATCCCTACGAGCAGTACTTC. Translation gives CASSLVSGADPYEQYF.

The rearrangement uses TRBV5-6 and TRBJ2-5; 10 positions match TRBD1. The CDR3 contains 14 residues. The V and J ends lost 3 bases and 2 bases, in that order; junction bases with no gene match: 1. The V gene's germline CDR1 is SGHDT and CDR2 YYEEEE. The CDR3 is CASSSGQGQETQYF. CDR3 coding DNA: TGTGCCAGCAGCTCGGGACAGGGGCAAGAGACCCAGTACTTC.

CDR3 nucleotides: TGTGCCATCAGTGAGTCGGGGGAGCAGTACTTC. Translation: CAISESGEQYF. This sequence joins TRBV10-3 and TRBJ2-7; D gene unclear. CDR1 is ENHRY and CDR2 is SYGVKD in the germline V gene. The CDR3 has 11 residues. Trimming removed 0 bases at V and 7 bases at J, with 4 bases between.

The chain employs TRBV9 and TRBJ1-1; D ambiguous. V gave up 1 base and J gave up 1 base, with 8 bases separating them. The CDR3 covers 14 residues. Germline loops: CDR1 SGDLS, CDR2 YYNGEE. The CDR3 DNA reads TGTGCCAGCAGCGTAACGGCGGGGAACACTGAAGCTTTCTTT. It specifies CASSVTAGNTEAFF.

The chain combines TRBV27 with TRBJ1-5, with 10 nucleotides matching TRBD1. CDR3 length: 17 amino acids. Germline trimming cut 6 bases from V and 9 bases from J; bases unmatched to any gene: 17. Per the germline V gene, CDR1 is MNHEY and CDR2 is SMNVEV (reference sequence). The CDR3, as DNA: TGTGCCAGCAGAGATATCAGAGGACAGGGGGAGGGAGGGCCCCAGCATTTT. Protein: CASRDIRGQGEGGPQHF.

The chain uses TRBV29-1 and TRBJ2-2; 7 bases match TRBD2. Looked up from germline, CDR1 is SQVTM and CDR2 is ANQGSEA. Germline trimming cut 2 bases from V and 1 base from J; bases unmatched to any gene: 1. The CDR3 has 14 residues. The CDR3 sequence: CSVEKRGNTGELFF. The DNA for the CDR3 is TGCAGCGTTGAAAAGCGGGGGAACACCGGGGAGCTGTTTTTT.

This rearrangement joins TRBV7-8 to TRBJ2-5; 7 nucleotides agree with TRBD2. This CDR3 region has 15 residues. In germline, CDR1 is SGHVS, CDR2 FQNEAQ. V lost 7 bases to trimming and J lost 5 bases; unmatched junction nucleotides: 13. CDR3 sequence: CASTKYLRGGETQYF. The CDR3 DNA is TGTGCCAGCACCAAATACTTAAGGGGAGGGGAGACCCAGTACTTC.

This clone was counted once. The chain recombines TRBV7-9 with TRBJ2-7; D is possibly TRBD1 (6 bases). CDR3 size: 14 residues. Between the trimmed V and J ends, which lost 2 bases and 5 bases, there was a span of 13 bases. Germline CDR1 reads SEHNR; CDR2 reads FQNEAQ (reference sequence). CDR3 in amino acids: CASSLPFGDNEQYF. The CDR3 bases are TGTGCCAGCAGCTTACCATTTGGGGACAACGAGCAGTACTTC.

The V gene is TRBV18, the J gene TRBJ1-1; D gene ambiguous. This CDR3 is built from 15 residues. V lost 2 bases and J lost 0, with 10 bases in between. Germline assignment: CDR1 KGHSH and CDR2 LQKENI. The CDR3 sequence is CASSPYNRVNTEAFF. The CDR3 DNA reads TGTGCCAGCTCACCATACAATCGGGTGAACACTGAAGCTTTCTTT.

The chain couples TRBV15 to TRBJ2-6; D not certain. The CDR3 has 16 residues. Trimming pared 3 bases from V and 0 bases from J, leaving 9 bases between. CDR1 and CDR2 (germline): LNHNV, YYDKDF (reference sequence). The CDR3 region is CATSRVKSSGANVLTF. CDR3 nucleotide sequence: TGTGCCACCAGCAGGGTAAAGAGCTCTGGGGCCAACGTCCTGACTTTC.

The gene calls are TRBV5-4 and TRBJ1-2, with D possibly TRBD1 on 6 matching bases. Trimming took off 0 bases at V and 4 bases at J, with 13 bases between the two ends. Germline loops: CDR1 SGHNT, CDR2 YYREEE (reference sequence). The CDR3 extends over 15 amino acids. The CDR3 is CASSLEGKGGYGYTF. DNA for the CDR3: TGTGCCAGCAGCTTGGAGGGAAAAGGGGGCTATGGCTACACCTTC.

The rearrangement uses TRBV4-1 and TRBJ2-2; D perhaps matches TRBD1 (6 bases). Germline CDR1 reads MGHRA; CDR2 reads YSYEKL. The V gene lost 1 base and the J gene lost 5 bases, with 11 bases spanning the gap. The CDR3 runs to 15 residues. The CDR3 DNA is TGCGCCAGCAGCCAAGTGGGGGCAGGGACCGGGGAGCTGTTTTTT. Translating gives CASSQVGAGTGELFF.

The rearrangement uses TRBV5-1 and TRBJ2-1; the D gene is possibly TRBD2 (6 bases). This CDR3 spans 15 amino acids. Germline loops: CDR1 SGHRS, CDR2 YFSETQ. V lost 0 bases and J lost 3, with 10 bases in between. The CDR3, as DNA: TGCGCCAGCAGCTTGGGAGGGACTCTCTACAATGAGCAGTTCTTC. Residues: CASSLGGTLYNEQFF.

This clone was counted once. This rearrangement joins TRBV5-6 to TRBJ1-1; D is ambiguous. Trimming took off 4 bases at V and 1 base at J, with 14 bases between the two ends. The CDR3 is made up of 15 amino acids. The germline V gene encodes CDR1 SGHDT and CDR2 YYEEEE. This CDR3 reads CASSHYGSPNTEAFF. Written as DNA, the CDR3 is TGTGCCAGCAGCCATTACGGGAGTCCGAACACTGAAGCTTTCTTT.

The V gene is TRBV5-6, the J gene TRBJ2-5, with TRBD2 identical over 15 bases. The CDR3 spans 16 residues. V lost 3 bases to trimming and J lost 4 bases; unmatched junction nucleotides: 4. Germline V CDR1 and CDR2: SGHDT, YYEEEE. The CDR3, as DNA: TGTGCCAGCAGCTCGGGACTAGCGGGAGGTCGAGAGACCCAGTACTTC. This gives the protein CASSSGLAGGRETQYF.

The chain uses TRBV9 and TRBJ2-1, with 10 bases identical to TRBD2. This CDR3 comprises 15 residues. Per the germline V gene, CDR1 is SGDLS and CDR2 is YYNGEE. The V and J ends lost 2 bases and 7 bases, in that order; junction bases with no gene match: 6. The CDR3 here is CASSVPSSGRNEQFF. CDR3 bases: TGTGCCAGCAGCGTCCCCTCTAGCGGGAGAAATGAGCAGTTCTTC.

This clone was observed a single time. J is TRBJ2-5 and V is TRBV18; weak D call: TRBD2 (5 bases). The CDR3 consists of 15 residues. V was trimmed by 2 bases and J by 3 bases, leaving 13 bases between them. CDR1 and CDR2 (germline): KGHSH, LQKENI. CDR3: CASSPAGFWKETQYF. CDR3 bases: TGTGCCAGCTCACCAGCGGGTTTTTGGAAAGAGACCCAGTACTTC.

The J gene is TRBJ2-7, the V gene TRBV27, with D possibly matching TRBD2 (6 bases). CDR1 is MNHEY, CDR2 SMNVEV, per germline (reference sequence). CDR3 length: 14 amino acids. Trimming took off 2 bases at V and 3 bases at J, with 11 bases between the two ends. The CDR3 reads CASSLSGGHYEQYF. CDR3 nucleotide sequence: TGTGCCAGCAGTTTAAGCGGAGGGCACTACGAGCAGTACTTC.

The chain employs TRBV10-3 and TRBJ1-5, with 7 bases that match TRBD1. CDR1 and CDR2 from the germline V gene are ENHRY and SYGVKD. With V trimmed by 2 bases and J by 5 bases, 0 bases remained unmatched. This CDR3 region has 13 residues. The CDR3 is CAISEDRDQPQHF. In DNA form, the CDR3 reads TGTGCCATCAGTGAGGACAGGGATCAGCCCCAGCATTTT.

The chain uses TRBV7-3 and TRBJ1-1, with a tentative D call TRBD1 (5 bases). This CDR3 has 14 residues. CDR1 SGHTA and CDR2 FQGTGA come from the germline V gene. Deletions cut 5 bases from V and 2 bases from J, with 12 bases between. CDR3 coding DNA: TGTGCCAGCAGCCGCCTGGGACCCAACACTGAAGCTTTCTTT. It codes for CASSRLGPNTEAFF.

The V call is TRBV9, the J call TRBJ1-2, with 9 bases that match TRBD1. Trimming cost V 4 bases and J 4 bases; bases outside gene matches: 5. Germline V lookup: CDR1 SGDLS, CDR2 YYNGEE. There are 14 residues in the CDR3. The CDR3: CASSSPDRGYGYTF. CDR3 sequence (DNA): TGTGCCAGCAGCTCTCCGGACAGGGGCTATGGCTACACCTTC.

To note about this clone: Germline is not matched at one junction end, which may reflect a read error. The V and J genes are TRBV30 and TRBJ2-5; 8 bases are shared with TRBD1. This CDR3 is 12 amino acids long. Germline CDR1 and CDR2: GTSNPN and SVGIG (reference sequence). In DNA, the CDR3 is TGTGCCTGGAGGGGACCCCCGGGACAGGTTGACTTC. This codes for CAWRGPPGQVDF.